One and the same sample provided the 17 T cell receptor beta chains below, sequenced in a study of human T cells and chemical hapten exposure. TCRdb ran MiXCR on the RACE reads and lists one entry per CDR3 protein. The table has approximately 370,000 distinct CDR3 sequences, roughly 6% seen once. Noted time point: pre-sensitization, week 0. Regarding treatment: therapeutic diphenylcyclopropenone sensitization with weekly scalp DPC. The starting material was whole blood, obtained in connection with sensitization to the hapten diphenylcyclopropenone (DPC). The receptors were gathered from a woman aged 18-30 years with alopecia areata. Some clones in this sample may be carry-over from other donors' samples.

The chain has TRBV20-1 and TRBJ1-2, with D possibly being TRBD1 (6 bases). The CDR3 has 17 residues. Germline-derived CDR1 and CDR2 are DFQATT and SNEGSKA (reference sequence). V was clipped by 2 bases and J by 0 bases, with 19 bases between them. The CDR3 DNA reads as TGCAGTGCTAGAACCCACAGGGCCGCCTTTCCTAACTATGGCTACACCTTC. It encodes CSARTHRAAFPNYGYTF.

This clonotype was detected ten times or more. The genes are TRBV28 and TRBJ2-6, with 10 bases aligning to TRBD1. CDR1 is MDHEN and CDR2 is SYDVKM in the germline V gene. The J segment lost 0 bases and the V segment lost 5 bases, leaving 7 bases of the junction unmatched. The CDR3 covers 18 residues. The CDR3 here is CASSLGTGANSGANVLTF. The CDR3 bases are TGTGCCAGCAGTCTCGGGACAGGGGCCAACTCTGGGGCCAACGTCCTGACTTTC.

This chain links TRBV10-3 with TRBJ1-5; D call uncertain. Looked up from germline, CDR1 is ENHRY and CDR2 is SYGVKD. V lost 3 bases, J lost 7 bases, and 7 bases lay in between. CDR3 size: 12 residues. CDR3 loop: CAISDKSQPQHF. As DNA, the CDR3 is TGTGCCATCAGTGATAAAAGCCAGCCCCAGCATTTT.

This clonotype has ten or more counts. The chain carries TRBV7-9 and TRBJ2-3, with D perhaps TRBD1 (5 bases). The V end was cut by 1 base, the J end by 2 bases, with 7 bases between. Germline assignment: CDR1 SEHNR and CDR2 FQNEAQ (reference sequence). There are 14 residues in the CDR3. CDR3 sequence (DNA): TGTGCCAGCAGCTTAGGGACAAACACAGATACGCAGTATTTT. This codes for CASSLGTNTDTQYF.

This clonotype was observed a handful of times. CDR3 nucleotides: TGTGCCAGCAGGCTTCCCCGGACCGGGACAGAATATGGCTACACCTTC. This gives the protein CASRLPRTGTEYGYTF. The rearrangement uses TRBV28 and TRBJ1-2; 7 nucleotides align to TRBD1. Germline CDR1 MDHEN, CDR2 SYDVKM. With V trimmed by 6 bases and J by 5 bases, 15 bases remained unmatched. This CDR3 region has 16 residues.

CDR3 residues: CASTREVEQFF. The CDR3 DNA reads as TGTGCCAGCACCAGAGAAGTTGAGCAGTTCTTC. The genes are TRBV7-9 and TRBJ2-1; unclear D gene. Germline CDR1 SEHNR, CDR2 FQNEAQ (reference sequence). The CDR3 consists of 11 residues. Trimming left V 7 bases short and J 9 bases short, with 10 bases between.

As to this clonotype: This sequence may be a read error, since a much larger clone differs from it by one base. J is TRBJ2-6 and V is TRBV6-5; a weak D match, TRBD1 (5 bases). Germline loops: CDR1 MNHEY, CDR2 SVGAGI. The CDR3 sequence is 15 residues long. The CDR3 region is CASSTRISGASVLTF. In nucleotides, the CDR3 is TGTGCCAGCAGTACGCGGATCTCTGGGGCCAGCGTCCTGACTTTC.

V and J are TRBV20-1 and TRBJ2-1; the match to TRBD2 covers 9 bases. Trimming cost V 2 bases and J 9 bases; bases outside gene matches: 14. This CDR3 is 16 amino acids long. CDR1 is DFQATT and CDR2 is SNEGSKA in the germline V gene (reference sequence). As DNA, the CDR3 is TGCAGTGCTAGAAGAGCCGGGACTAGCTTTGTCGGTGAGCAGTTCTTC. It encodes CSARRAGTSFVGEQFF.

This clonotype was detected only a few times. The J gene is TRBJ1-2, the V gene TRBV6-5, with D uncertain. Per germline, CDR1 MNHEY and CDR2 SVGAGI. Trimming cost V 0 bases and J 6 bases, with 11 bases left between them. The CDR3 loop spans 14 amino acids. The CDR3 DNA reads as TGTGCCAGCAGTTACTCGGAAGGGAGGAATGGCTACACCTTC. As protein: CASSYSEGRNGYTF.

The chain's CDR3 is CASSSNRGGYTF. In nucleotides, the CDR3 is TGTGCCAGCAGTTCCAACAGAGGAGGCTACACCTTC. V and J are TRBV12-3 or TRBV12-4 and TRBJ1-2; D is unclear. With 4 bases removed from V and 8 bases from J, the gap between germline ends came to 11 bases. The CDR3 extends over 12 amino acids.

This clonotype has only a few counts. V gene TRBV6-2 or TRBV6-3 combines with J gene TRBJ1-6; D is possibly TRBD1 (6 bases). CDR3 length: 14 amino acids. The germline V gene has CDR1 MNHEY and CDR2 SVGEGT. Trimming took 4 bases from V and 9 from J, leaving 13 bases between them. The CDR3 coding sequence is TGTGCCAGCAGTTTACAGGGTTTGGCTTCACCCCTCCACTTT. As protein: CASSLQGLASPLHF.

The genes are TRBV2 and TRBJ2-7, with 11 bases identical to TRBD2. Germline lookup yields CDR1 SNHLY and CDR2 FYNNEI. J gave up 5 bases and V 7 bases, and 19 bases lay outside the gene matches. The CDR3 runs 18 residues. As DNA, the CDR3 is TGTGCCAGCAAAACCCCCGGGGCTAGCGGGGGGACTGCCCACGAGCAGTACTTC. Translated: CASKTPGASGGTAHEQYF. Full variable domain (outside the CDR3, taken from reference TRBV2 and TRBJ2-7): EPEVTQTPSHQVTQMGQEVILRCVPISNHLYFYWYRQILGQKVEFLVSFYNNEISEKSEIFDDQFSVERPDGSNFTLKIRSTKLEDSAMYFCASKTPGASGGTAHEQYFGPGTRLTVT.

The DNA for the CDR3 is TGTGCCAGCACACCGAGGGGGTTTCCCTCTTCACCCCTCCACTTT. Protein sequence: CASTPRGFPSSPLHF. The rearrangement uses TRBV12-3 or TRBV12-4 and TRBJ1-6; D perhaps matches TRBD1 (6 bases). The CDR3 runs 15 residues. V was trimmed by 7 bases and J by 9 bases, leaving 19 bases between them.

The chain joins TRBV14 to TRBJ2-7, with 7 bases fitting TRBD1. The germline gives CDR1 SGHDN, CDR2 FVKESK. After removal of 1 base from V and 1 base from J, the junction contained 10 bases not matched to a gene. The CDR3 contains 17 residues. The CDR3 sequence: CASSQVRFRDRSYEQYF. The CDR3 nucleotides are TGTGCCAGCAGCCAAGTTCGATTCCGGGACAGATCCTACGAGCAGTACTTC. The full variable domain, with the rest looked up from reference TRBV14 and TRBJ2-7, is EAGVTQFPSHSVIEKGQTVTLRCDPISGHDNLYWYRRVMGKEIKFLLHFVKESKQDESGMPNNRFLAERTGGTYSTLKVQPAELEDSGVYFCASSQVRFRDRSYEQYFGPGTRLTVT.

The V gene is TRBV28, the J gene TRBJ1-1; D remains ambiguous. CDR3 size: 12 residues. Trimming removed 9 bases at V and 1 base at J, with 9 bases between. Germline CDR1 is MDHEN and CDR2 is SYDVKM. The CDR3 DNA follows: TGTGCCAGGAGGAGGGCGAACACTGAAGCTTTCTTT. Translation gives CARRRANTEAFF.

In its sample, this clonotype was seen a few times. J is TRBJ1-6 and V is TRBV18; the match to TRBD1 covers 7 bases. This CDR3 is built from 17 residues. CDR1 KGHSH and CDR2 LQKENI come from the germline V gene. V was pared by 0 bases and J by 5 bases, with 7 bases of the junction left unmatched. CDR3 residues: CASSPPFRQGDNSPLHF. CDR3 sequence (DNA): TGTGCCAGCTCACCACCATTTCGACAGGGCGATAATTCACCCCTCCACTTT.

V and J are TRBV20-1 and TRBJ2-1, with 9 bases identical to TRBD2. Per germline, CDR1 DFQATT and CDR2 SNEGSKA (reference sequence). The CDR3 has 15 residues. V trimming: 6 bases; J trimming: 1 base; junction bases outside the gene matches: 7. Written as DNA, the CDR3 is TGCAGTGCGCAGCCGGGACTAGCTTCCTACAATGAGCAGTTCTTC. This translates into CSAQPGLASYNEQFF.